This is a list of T cell receptor beta chains from one sample in a study of blood T cell repertoires in COVID-19. Repertoires were generated with immunoSEQ multiplex PCR, while TCRdb's copy carries only in-frame clones and drops some. The data hold 90,000 to 100,000 clones, with 70% to 90% observed a single time. Sequenced material: peripheral blood. These receptors were obtained from an elderly man with acute or convalescent COVID-19. Each CDR3 is given with its conserved first and last residue. D genes are given only for firm matches. Expanded clones are given a class, and other clones once, few, many or no size at all.

j_call v_call clone_size d_call cdr3_nt cdr3_aa
TRBJ2-3 TRBV25-1 . . TGTGCCAGCGCAGGGCAGGGCACAGATACGCAGTATTTT CASAGQGTDTQYF
TRBJ1-1 TRBV2 . . TGTGCCAGCAGTGTTTCGCGGGGGAACACTGAAGCTTTCTTT CASSVSRGNTEAFF
TRBJ2-5 TRBV3-1/TRBV3-2 . . TGTGCCAGCAGCCAAGATCTGGGGGGTGAAGAGACCCAGTACTTC CASSQDLGGEETQYF
TRBJ1-5 TRBV28 . . TGTGCCAGCAGTCAAGACCGGGTGCCGGGGCAGCCCCAGCATTTT CASSQDRVPGQPQHF
TRBJ1-3 TRBV5-4 once . TGTGCCAGCAGCACCCCTCCCGGGACACCTGGAAACACCATATATTTT CASSTPPGTPGNTIYF
TRBJ1-1 TRBV19 few TRBD1 TGTGCCAGTAGTACACAGAGGACAGGGAAAAACACTGAAGCTTTCTTT CASSTQRTGKNTEAFF
TRBJ2-7 TRBV21-1 once . TGTGCCAGCAGCAAACAACAGGGCTACGAGCAGTACTTC CASSKQQGYEQYF
TRBJ2-7 TRBV5-6 . TRBD1 TGTGCCAGCAGCTTACAAAGGGACAGGGAGAGGGACGAGCAGTACTTC CASSLQRDRERDEQYF
TRBJ2-6 TRBV18 once . TGTGCCAGCTCACCTACAGGGAGATTCTCTGGGGCCAACGTCCTGACTTTC CASSPTGRFSGANVLTF
TRBJ2-1 TRBV12-3/TRBV12-4 . . TGTGCCAGCAGTCCCCGGGACAACAATGAGCAGTTCTTC CASSPRDNNEQFF
TRBJ2-5 TRBV5-4 . . TGTGCCAGCAGCTTGGTTGGGGGGGAGACCCAGTACTTC CASSLVGGETQYF
TRBJ2-1 TRBV18 . TRBD2 TGTGCCAGCTCACCCCGGACTAGCGGGAGTGGCTACAATGAGCAGTTCTTC CASSPRTSGSGYNEQFF
TRBJ2-3 TRBV7-9 . . TGTGCCAGCAGCTCCTCCTGGGGGCGCGAGGATACGCAGTATTTT CASSSSWGREDTQYF
TRBJ2-2 TRBV3-1/TRBV3-2 . . TGTGCCAGCAGCCAAGCTACGACTAGAGCCGGGGAGCTGTTTTTT CASSQATTRAGELFF
TRBJ1-2 TRBV15 once . TGTGCCACCAGCAGAGATCTAAAGCCCCTCGGGGGCTACACCTTC CATSRDLKPLGGYTF
TRBJ2-5 TRBV5-1 . . TGCGCCAGCAGCTTGGTTCGCGGGGATCAGACCCAGTACTTC CASSLVRGDQTQYF
TRBJ1-6 TRBV30 . . TGTGCCGCTCCAACAGGGCTCTCCTATAATTCACCCCTCCACTTT CAAPTGLSYNSPLHF
TRBJ2-1 TRBV6-1 once TRBD2 TGTGCCAGCAGTGAGAGCGGGACCTACAATGAGCAGTTCTTC CASSESGTYNEQFF
TRBJ2-5 TRBV6-5 once TRBD1 TGTGCCAGCAGGGGGACAGGGCCACAAGAGACCCAGTACTTC CASRGTGPQETQYF
TRBJ2-3 TRBV7-2 . . TGTGCCAGCAGCTTAGGACAGGCCCCAGATACGCAGTATTTT CASSLGQAPDTQYF
TRBJ1-6 TRBV2 . . TGTGCCAGCAGTTACGGGAATTCGAATTCACCCCTCCACTTT CASSYGNSNSPLHF
TRBJ1-3 TRBV28 few TRBD1 TGTGCCAGCAGTTCGACAGGGTCTGGAAACACCATATATTTT CASSSTGSGNTIYF
TRBJ2-7 TRBV7-2 . TRBD1 TGTGCCAGCAGCCCCAGGGGGCACGAGCAGTACTTC CASSPRGHEQYF
TRBJ2-1 TRBV19 . . TGTGCCAGTAGCAGAAGCGGAGCTTCCTACAATGAGCAGTTCTTC CASSRSGASYNEQFF
TRBJ2-5 TRBV7-8 . . TGTGCCAGCAGCTTTTCGAGAGGAGAGACCCAGTACTTC CASSFSRGETQYF
TRBJ2-3 TRBV9 . TRBD2 TGTGCCAGCAGCGGAAGCGGGGTGGGTGCAGATACGCAGTATTTT CASSGSGVGADTQYF
TRBJ2-1 TRBV11-1 . TRBD2 TGTGCCAGCAGCCCCCCTCTGGGGGGGACTTACAATGAGCAGTTCTTC CASSPPLGGTYNEQFF
TRBJ2-2 TRBV18 . . TGTGCCAGCTCCAGGGTCGCGAACACCGGGGAGCTGTTTTTT CASSRVANTGELFF
TRBJ1-2 TRBV7-2 few TRBD1 TGTGCCAGCAGCCCGGACAGGGGGCTCGTCTATGGCTACACCTTC CASSPDRGLVYGYTF
TRBJ2-7 TRBV9 . TRBD1 TGTGCCAGCAGCCTCCGGGACAGGGACTACGAGCAGTACTTC CASSLRDRDYEQYF
TRBJ2-7 TRBV7-2 . . TGTGCCAGCAGCACACTGACAGGGAGGGAGCAGTACTTC CASSTLTGREQYF
TRBJ2-1 TRBV19 . TRBD1 TGTGCCAGTAGTCGGACAGGGGGGCATGAGCAGTTCTTC CASSRTGGHEQFF
TRBJ1-2 TRBV14 . TRBD1 TGTGCCAGCAGCCAAGTCCGAGGGGGCGGCTACACCTTC CASSQVRGGGYTF
TRBJ2-1 TRBV11-3 . TRBD2 TGTGCCAGCAGCTTAGGACTAGCGGATATTAGCAATGAGCAGTTCTTC CASSLGLADISNEQFF
TRBJ1-6 TRBV6-6 . TRBD1 TGTGCCAGCAGTTACTCAGGGACTCAGGGGGATTCACCCCTCCACTTT CASSYSGTQGDSPLHF
TRBJ2-2 TRBV5-1 . . TGCGCCAGCAGCTCACAGGGAAACGGGGAGCTGTTTTTT CASSSQGNGELFF
TRBJ2-1 TRBV14 . . TGTGCCAGCAGCCAAGAGGGGGGACGGTTCAATGAGCAGTTCTTC CASSQEGGRFNEQFF
TRBJ2-1 TRBV7-8 once TRBD1 TGTGCCAGCAGCACAGGACAGGGGCCTGTGCAGTTCTTC CASSTGQGPVQFF
TRBJ2-2 TRBV6-4 few TRBD1 TGTGCCAGCAGTGACGGGGCAGGGGGCCGGGAGCTGTTTTTT CASSDGAGGRELFF
TRBJ1-1 TRBV5-6 . . TGTGCCAGCAGTAGAGTGGTGCACACTGAAGCTTTCTTT CASSRVVHTEAFF
TRBJ1-6 TRBV6-2/TRBV6-3 . . TGTGCCAGCAGCCTTAGGAGAGTGACTTCACCCCTCCACTTT CASSLRRVTSPLHF
TRBJ2-3 TRBV27 few . TGTGCCAGCGGCTCCGCGAGCGGGCTCTATGAAAGCACAGATACGCAGTATTTT CASGSASGLYESTDTQYF
TRBJ2-1 TRBV5-1 . TRBD2 TGCGCCAGCAGCTTCACTAGCGGGAGGTTCGATGAGCAGTTCTTC CASSFTSGRFDEQFF
TRBJ1-6 TRBV9 . . TGTGCCAGCAGCGTAGACGGGAACTCCTATAATTCACCCCTCCACTTT CASSVDGNSYNSPLHF
TRBJ2-2 TRBV28 few TRBD2 TGTGCCAGCAGGCGGGAGGTTCCCGGGGAGCTGTTTTTT CASRREVPGELFF